This T cell receptor beta chain originates from a study of cytotoxic CD8 clonotypes in ibrutinib-treated CLL. At the level of the study: The patients, around 12 relapsed/refractory and fewer than 16 treatment-naive, included about 18 who were IGHV unmutated. Among responders, about 25 were partial and 2 complete; after median roughly 68 months, 14 stayed remitted and roughly 12 progressed.

V was clipped by 2 bases and J by 1 base, with 9 bases between them. This CDR3 spans 15 amino acids. CDR1 and CDR2 from the germline V gene are KGHSH and LQKENI. TCRdb's copy holds only in-frame clones and misses some; the assay was immunoSEQ multiplex PCR. This sample has about 160,000 clones, with 81% found just once. This rearrangement joins TRBV18 to TRBJ1-5, with a possible D match to TRBD1 (5 bases). This material consisted of PBMCs, taken after 12 months of ibrutinib treatment. The sequence derives from a human donor with chronic lymphocytic leukemia. In DNA form, the CDR3 reads TGTGCCAGCTCACCAGGCAGGGCCAGCAATCAGCCCCAGCATTTT. As protein: CASSPGRASNQPQHF.